This T cell receptor (beta chain) was sequenced during a study of T cells in Graves' hyperthyroidism and ophthalmopathy. Authors of the study amplified TCR beta CDR3 regions from RNA transcripts. First-round RT-PCR with HTBI primers amplified the TCR CDR3 region. Via MiXCR, TCRdb re-called the multiplex PCR reads, giving one row per CDR3 protein. The profile shows 95,000 to 110,000 distinct CDR3 sequences, approximately 48% of them singletons. In its sample, this clonotype was seen many times. Patients aged 18 to 65 had newly diagnosed hyperthyroidism that had lasted under 2 months. The TCR sequence derives from a man in his forties with Graves' hyperthyroidism. The sequencing sample was made of blood.

DNA of the CDR3: TGCAGCGTTGAAGACAGGGGTAATGGCTACACCTTC. This encodes CSVEDRGNGYTF. The rearrangement uses TRBV29-1 and TRBJ1-2; D possibly corresponds to TRBD1 (6 bases). CDR3 length: 12 residues. V was shortened by 0 bases and J by 6 bases, with 8 bases between the two germline ends. CDR1 is SQVTM and CDR2 is ANQGSEA in the germline V gene.